These 32 T cell receptor beta chains were all obtained from the same sample, sequenced in a study of OX40 agonist ivuxolimab in advanced cancers. The repertoire was sequenced with immunoSEQ multiplex PCR; TCRdb's copy has only in-frame clones and lacks some. The table lists 35,000 to 50,000 clones, roughly 86% of them singletons. The starting material was CD4+ or CD8+ T cells sorted from blood, obtained in a trial of the OX40 agonist ivuxolimab. The source of these receptors is an adult with an advanced solid tumor such as melanoma, head and neck, liver or kidney cancer.

This sequence joins TRBV6-5 and TRBJ2-1, with a tentative D call TRBD2 (5 bases). V lost 2 bases and J 7 bases, leaving 18 bases between the germline ends. In germline, CDR1 is MNHEY, CDR2 SVGAGI. This CDR3 comprises 16 residues. The CDR3 region is CASSYTDRSSGNEQFF. The CDR3 DNA sequence: TGTGCCAGCAGTTACACTGATAGGAGCTCGGGGAATGAGCAGTTCTTC.

The chain joins TRBV5-1 to TRBJ1-2, with 8 nucleotides matching TRBD1. With V trimmed by 2 bases and J by 5 bases, 11 bases remained unmatched. The CDR3 length is 16 residues. CDR1 and CDR2 (germline): SGHRS, YFSETQ. The CDR3 sequence: CASSLDADRGDYGYTF. DNA of the CDR3: TGCGCCAGCAGCTTAGATGCCGACAGGGGTGATTATGGCTACACCTTC.

This clone occurred once. The chain has TRBV6-6 and TRBJ1-4; 9 positions match TRBD1. Trimming removed 3 bases from V and 7 bases from J; junction bases left unmatched: 6. This CDR3 has 15 amino acids. CDR1 and CDR2 (germline): MNHNY, SVGAGI (reference sequence). The CDR3 sequence is CASSYGTGRSEKLFF. The CDR3 coding sequence is TGTGCCAGCAGTTATGGGACAGGGCGTAGTGAAAAACTGTTTTTT.

The CDR3 sequence is CASTLGTVVETQYF. CDR3 nucleotides: TGTGCCAGCACTCTCGGGACAGTAGTCGAGACCCAGTACTTC. This chain links TRBV6-9 with TRBJ2-5, with 7 bases matching TRBD1. Germline CDR1 MNHGY, CDR2 SVAAGI. The CDR3 has 14 amino acids. V lost 7 bases to trimming and J lost 5 bases; unmatched junction nucleotides: 10.

As DNA, the CDR3 is TGCGCCAGCAGCCAAGATGAGGGGTCCTACAATGAGCAGTTCTTC. Encoded protein: CASSQDEGSYNEQFF. This sequence joins TRBV4-3 and TRBJ2-1; D tentatively fits TRBD1 or TRBD2 (5 bases each). The CDR3 has 15 residues. V was pared by 0 bases and J by 1 base, with 7 bases between. The germline gives CDR1 LGHNA, CDR2 YSLEER.

J is TRBJ1-5 and V is TRBV6-4; D unclear. The CDR3 has 8 residues. Germline values: CDR1 MRHNA, CDR2 SNTAGT. CDR3 sequence: CSNQPQHF. In DNA, the CDR3 is TGTAGCAATCAGCCCCAGCATTTT.

This clone showed up just once. J is TRBJ1-2 and V is TRBV28; the match to TRBD1 covers 9 bases. The CDR3 totals 16 residues. CDR1 and CDR2 (germline): MDHEN, SYDVKM. V shed 7 bases, J shed 2 bases, and the junction held 11 bases outside the gene matches. The CDR3 spells CASTVSSGQGNYGYTF. For the CDR3, the DNA is TGTGCCAGCACCGTAAGTTCAGGACAGGGGAACTATGGCTACACCTTC.

The chain links TRBV13 to TRBJ2-2, with D perhaps TRBD1 (6 bases). Trimming pared 7 bases from V and 8 bases from J, leaving 17 bases between. CDR3 length: 14 residues. Germline V CDR1 and CDR2: PRHDT, FYEKMQ (reference sequence). CDR3 bases: TGTGCCAGCAACCGGGACATGGCGGGTGGGGAGCTGTTTTTT. Amino acid sequence: CASNRDMAGGELFF.

This clone was counted only a few times. CDR3 DNA: TGCGCCAGCAGCCAGAAGGACGGCGGGGAGCTGTTTTTT. It specifies CASSQKDGGELFF. The chain joins TRBV4-3 to TRBJ2-2; unclear D gene. The V end was cut by 3 bases, the J end by 7 bases, with 9 bases between. Looked up from germline, CDR1 is LGHNA and CDR2 is YSLEER. This CDR3 is 13 amino acids long.

This rearrangement joins TRBV7-9 to TRBJ1-4; 9 bases map to TRBD1. CDR3 length: 15 amino acids. The germline V gene encodes CDR1 SEHNR and CDR2 FQNEAQ (reference sequence). V trimming: 5 bases; J trimming: 4 bases; junction bases outside the gene matches: 5. This chain's CDR3 is CASSDRGLDNEKLFF. The CDR3 DNA is TGTGCCAGCAGCGACAGGGGGTTAGATAATGAAAAACTGTTTTTT.

As to this clone: This sample includes further DNA sequences coding for the same CDR3. The chain is built from TRBV6-5 and TRBJ2-2, with TRBD1 matching 10 bases. Germline V gene data show CDR1 as MNHEY and CDR2 as SVGAGI. J was trimmed by 5 bases and V by 6 bases; bases with no gene match: 3. The CDR3 runs to 14 residues. Here the CDR3 reads CASSGQGVTGELFF. Here the CDR3 DNA reads TGTGCCAGCAGCGGACAGGGGGTTACCGGGGAGCTGTTTTTT.

CDR3 amino acids: CASNNGWRNGYTF. The DNA for the CDR3 is TGTGCCAGCAACAACGGTTGGAGGAATGGCTACACCTTC. This sequence joins TRBV6-5 and TRBJ1-2; unclear D gene. Germline CDR1 and CDR2: MNHEY and SVGAGI. CDR3 length equals 13 residues. Trimming removed 7 bases from V and 6 bases from J, with 15 bases in between.

V gene TRBV11-2 combines with J gene TRBJ1-6, with D perhaps matching TRBD1 (5 bases). Germline V lookup: CDR1 SGHAT, CDR2 FQNNGV. Trimming took 0 bases from V and 9 from J, leaving 15 bases between them. The CDR3 length is 16 residues. CDR3: CASSLDPRTRRSPLHF. CDR3 sequence (DNA): TGTGCCAGCAGCTTAGATCCAAGGACACGGCGTTCACCCCTCCACTTT.

The chain employs TRBV7-9 and TRBJ2-6, with D perhaps being TRBD1 or TRBD2 (6 bases each). CDR3 length equals 19 residues. V was pared by 1 base and J by 1 base, with 17 bases between. The germline CDR1 and CDR2 sequences are SEHNR and FQNEAQ (reference sequence). The CDR3 DNA reads TGTGCCAGCAGCTTAGGGGGGGCTGGCTCTCTTTCTGGGGCCAACGTCCTGACTTTC. It encodes CASSLGGAGSLSGANVLTF.

The chain is built from TRBV20-1 and TRBJ1-1, with D unclear. This CDR3 spans 11 amino acids. In germline, CDR1 is DFQATT, CDR2 SNEGSKA (reference sequence). V was clipped by 5 bases and J by 4 bases, with 8 bases between them. DNA of the CDR3: TGCAGTGCTCGGTTGGGCACTGAAGCTTTCTTT. Translation: CSARLGTEAFF.

The J gene is TRBJ2-5, the V gene TRBV11-2, with 10 bases identical to TRBD2. Trimming took 1 base from V and 4 from J; bases not matched to a gene: 12. Germline CDR1 is SGHAT and CDR2 is FQNNGV. The CDR3 covers 18 residues. In nucleotides, the CDR3 is TGTGCCAGCAGCTTAGGGGGGTCCGGGACTAGCGCACTAGAGACCCAGTACTTC. This codes for CASSLGGSGTSALETQYF.

This clone was counted once. The chain employs TRBV4-3 and TRBJ2-3, with a possible D match to TRBD2 (7 bases). V was clipped by 0 bases and J by 5 bases, with 21 bases between them. The germline V gene encodes CDR1 LGHNA and CDR2 YSLEER. The CDR3 is 18 residues long. Here the CDR3 DNA reads TGCGCCAGCAGCCAAGAGGTAGTTCCGGGGGGCATAAGAGATACGCAGTATTTT. Amino acids: CASSQEVVPGGIRDTQYF.

The chain couples TRBV9 to TRBJ1-4; possible D gene TRBD1, 6 bases. The CDR3 extends over 15 amino acids. V shed 4 bases and J shed 0 bases, with 10 bases lying between them. CDR1 and CDR2 (germline): SGDLS, YYNGEE. This CDR3 is CASSYRTATNEKLFF. The CDR3 DNA is TGTGCCAGCAGCTACCGGACAGCAACTAATGAAAAACTGTTTTTT.

The V gene is TRBV19, the J gene TRBJ2-1; TRBD1 or TRBD2 may be the D gene (5 bases each). The CDR3 totals 13 residues. Germline CDR1 and CDR2: LNHDA and SQIVND (reference sequence). This CDR3 reads CARRRWDENEQFF. The CDR3 DNA is TGTGCTCGAAGACGTTGGGACGAGAATGAGCAGTTCTTC.

The chain carries TRBV9 and TRBJ1-2, with 7 positions matching TRBD1. V shed 3 bases, J shed 5 bases, and the junction held 4 bases outside the gene matches. Germline loops: CDR1 SGDLS, CDR2 YYNGEE. The CDR3 is made up of 13 amino acids. This CDR3 is CASSDQGGYGYTF. CDR3 nucleotide sequence: TGTGCCAGCAGCGACCAGGGGGGGTATGGCTACACCTTC.

The chain links TRBV11-2 to TRBJ2-1; a weak D match, TRBD1 (6 bases). V was pared by 0 bases and J by 1 base, with 13 bases between. CDR3 length: 17 amino acids. Looked up from germline, CDR1 is SGHAT and CDR2 is FQNNGV. In nucleotides, the CDR3 is TGTGCCAGCAGCTTAGAAGATAGGGGGTATTCCTACAATGAGCAGTTCTTC. This sequence encodes CASSLEDRGYSYNEQFF.

The CDR3 sequence: CASSLADVQSAKNIQYF. The CDR3 region has the DNA TGTGCCAGCAGCTTGGCCGACGTTCAATCGGCCAAAAACATTCAGTACTTC. V usage is TRBV5-6 and J usage is TRBJ2-4, with no clear D. The CDR3 has 17 amino acids. Deletions cut 0 bases from V and 1 base from J, with 14 bases between. Germline CDR1 and CDR2: SGHDT and YYEEEE. The full variable domain, its missing parts supplied by reference TRBV5-6 and TRBJ2-4, is DAGVTQSPTHLIKTRGQQVTLRCSPKSGHDTVSWYQQALGQGPQFIFQYYEEEERQRGNFPDRFSGHQFPNYSSELNVNALLLGDSALYLCASSLADVQSAKNIQYFGAGTRLSVL.

This clone was picked up one time. The chain combines TRBV28 with TRBJ1-5; D remains unclear. CDR1 is MDHEN and CDR2 is SYDVKM in the germline V gene. Between the trimmed V and J ends, which lost 5 bases and 6 bases, there was a span of 8 bases. The CDR3 is made up of 12 amino acids. The CDR3 coding sequence is TGTGCCAGCAGTCCAGGATTTCAGCCCCAGCATTTT. It codes for CASSPGFQPQHF.

The chain is built from TRBV6-1 and TRBJ1-3, with unresolved D. V lost 3 bases, J lost 0 bases, and 9 bases lay in between. The CDR3 spans 15 residues. Germline V gives CDR1 MNHNS, CDR2 SASEGT. CDR3 in amino acids: CASSDGSGSGNTIYF. The CDR3 coding sequence is TGTGCCAGCAGTGATGGGTCTGGCTCTGGAAACACCATATATTTT.

The J gene is TRBJ2-1, the V gene TRBV27; 8 bases are a match to TRBD1. The germline V gene encodes CDR1 MNHEY and CDR2 SMNVEV (reference sequence). This CDR3 spans 15 amino acids. The V and J ends lost 10 bases and 2 bases, in that order; junction bases with no gene match: 10. DNA for the CDR3: TGTGCCACGGTGCCGACAGGGGCGCCCTACAATGAGCAGTTCTTC. Amino acids: CATVPTGAPYNEQFF.

The J gene is TRBJ2-2, the V gene TRBV7-9, with 12 bases identical to TRBD1. The CDR3 is 17 amino acids. The ends lost 8 bases at V and 2 bases at J; junction bases unmatched: 9. Germline CDR1 and CDR2: SEHNR and FQNEAQ (reference sequence). Here the CDR3 reads CASDPGQGAGNTGELFF. Written as DNA, the CDR3 is TGTGCCAGCGACCCGGGACAGGGGGCGGGAAACACCGGGGAGCTGTTTTTT. Full variable domain (rest looked up from reference TRBV7-9 and TRBJ2-2): DTGVSQNPRHKITKRGQNVTFRCDPISEHNRLYWYRQTLGQGPEFLTYFQNEAQLEKSRLLSDRFSAERPKGSFSTLEIQRTEQGDSAMYLCASDPGQGAGNTGELFFGEGSRLTVL.

The chain is built from TRBV27 and TRBJ2-3; 9 bases match TRBD1. Germline CDR1 reads MNHEY; CDR2 reads SMNVEV (reference sequence). J was trimmed by 5 bases and V by 4 bases; bases with no gene match: 13. The CDR3 is made up of 17 amino acids. CDR3 amino acids: CASSSIAGDRVVDTQYF. The CDR3 DNA sequence: TGTGCCAGCAGTTCTATCGCCGGGGACAGGGTAGTAGATACGCAGTATTTT.

Worth noting for this clone: At one end the junction does not follow the germline gene, possibly because of a read error. The chain joins TRBV4-1 to TRBJ1-5; no firm D call. Germline values: CDR1 MGHRA, CDR2 YSYEKL. This CDR3 is 13 amino acids long. CDR3 bases: TGTGCCAGCAGCCCCGGCAGCGGTCAGCCCCAGCATTTT. Translating it yields CASSPGSGQPQHF.

CDR3 DNA sequence: TGCGCCAGCAGCCCTACCGGACAGGCCTACGAGCAGTACTTC. It codes for CASSPTGQAYEQYF. J is TRBJ2-7 and V is TRBV4-1; 7 bases line up with TRBD1. The junction had 5 bases not matched to a gene; V was cut back by 4 bases and J by 2 bases. The length of the CDR3 is 14 residues. Germline values: CDR1 MGHRA, CDR2 YSYEKL.

A remark on this clone: The junction differs from germline at one of its ends, possibly a read error. The chain couples TRBV6-5 to TRBJ1-2; D gene unclear. The CDR3 is 11 residues long. In germline, CDR1 is MNHEY, CDR2 SVGAGI. The CDR3 nucleotides read TGTGCCAGCAGGTACTCCCTTGGCTACACCTTC. Amino acids: CASRYSLGYTF.

V usage is TRBV15 and J usage is TRBJ1-2; D remains ambiguous. Trimming took off 0 bases at V and 2 bases at J, with 10 bases between the two ends. From germline, CDR1 is LNHNV and CDR2 YYDKDF (reference sequence). The length of the CDR3 is 15 residues. The CDR3 DNA follows: TGTGCCACCAGCAGAGAAAGGACGGCAAACTATGGCTACACCTTC. It encodes CATSRERTANYGYTF.

The chain carries TRBV5-8 and TRBJ2-4; D perhaps matches TRBD2 (6 bases). CDR3 length equals 17 residues. V lost 4 bases and J 2 bases, leaving 19 bases between the germline ends. Looked up from germline, CDR1 is SGHTS and CDR2 is YDEGEE. The CDR3 bases are TGTGCCAGCAGCATGCGGGGAGGTCATGGACCCAAAAACATTCAGTACTTC. This translates into CASSMRGGHGPKNIQYF.